The present T cell receptor beta chain was sequenced within a study of T cell repertoires in cytomegalovirus infection. Study information: Both a matching HLA type and CMV infection were indicated by public TCR beta signatures.

TCRdb passed the reads through MiXCR, listing each CDR3 protein once. The top ten hold 15% to 20% of the sample, which has 200,000 to 250,000 distinct CDR3 sequences, about 23% seen once. CDR3 length equals 16 residues. J was trimmed by 8 bases and V by 4 bases; bases with no gene match: 12. The germline gives CDR1 SGHVS, CDR2 FQNEAQ. This clonotype was observed many times. Antigen unknown. The study, taken as a whole, reports: Summed frequency of shared TCR beta families picked out CMV carriers who also had the relevant HLA. Ex vivo responses were dominated by HLA-C-restricted CMV-specific TCR beta clonotypes.

The source is a human donor in good health (CMV status not recorded). Some clones in this sample may be carry-over from other donors' samples. The sequenced sample consisted of CD8+ T cells from PBMCs. The J gene is TRBJ2-1, the V gene TRBV7-8, with 9 bases matching TRBD2. This CDR3 is CASSSEGTSRTDEQFF. The CDR3, as DNA: TGTGCCAGCAGCTCGGAAGGGACTAGCCGTACGGATGAGCAGTTCTTC.